The clone carrying this T cell receptor beta chain was found a few times. What was amplified from RNA transcripts were TCR beta CDR3 regions. In the first-round RT-PCR of the TCR CDR3, the HTBI primer set was used. TCRdb analysed the multiplex PCR reads with MiXCR anew, one entry per CDR3 protein. The profile shows roughly 380,000 distinct CDR3 sequences, approximately 14% of them singletons. The sample belongs to a study of T cells in Graves' hyperthyroidism and ophthalmopathy. The diagnoses drew upon clinical symptoms, serum thyroxine and TRAb, thyroid ultrasound and orbital computed tomography. This clonotype originated in a young woman with Graves' hyperthyroidism. Sequencing used blood.

The CDR3: CASSHEVGQGDEKLFF. CDR3 coding DNA: TGTGCCAGCAGCCATGAAGTCGGACAGGGGGATGAAAAACTGTTTTTT. The V gene is TRBV6-1, the J gene TRBJ1-4, with 10 bases identical to TRBD1. Germline V gives CDR1 MNHNS, CDR2 SASEGT. This CDR3 is built from 16 residues. V lost 6 bases to trimming and J lost 6 bases; unmatched junction nucleotides: 10.